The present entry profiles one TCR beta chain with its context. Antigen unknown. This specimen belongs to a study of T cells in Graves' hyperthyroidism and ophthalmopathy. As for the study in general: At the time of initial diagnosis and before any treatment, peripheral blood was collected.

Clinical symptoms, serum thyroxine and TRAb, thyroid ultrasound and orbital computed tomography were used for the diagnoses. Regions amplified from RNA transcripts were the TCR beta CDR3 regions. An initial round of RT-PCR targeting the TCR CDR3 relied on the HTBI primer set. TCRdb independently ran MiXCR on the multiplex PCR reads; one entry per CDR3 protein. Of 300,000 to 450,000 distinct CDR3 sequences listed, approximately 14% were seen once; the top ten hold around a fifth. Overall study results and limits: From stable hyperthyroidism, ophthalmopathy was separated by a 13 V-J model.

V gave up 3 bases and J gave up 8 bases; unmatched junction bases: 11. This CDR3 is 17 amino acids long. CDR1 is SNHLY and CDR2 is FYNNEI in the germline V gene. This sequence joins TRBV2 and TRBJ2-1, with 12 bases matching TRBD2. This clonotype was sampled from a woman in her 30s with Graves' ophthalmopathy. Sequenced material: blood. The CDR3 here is CASSDLGLAGGPDEQFF. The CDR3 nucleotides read TGTGCCAGCAGTGACTTGGGGCTAGCGGGAGGGCCAGATGAGCAGTTCTTC.